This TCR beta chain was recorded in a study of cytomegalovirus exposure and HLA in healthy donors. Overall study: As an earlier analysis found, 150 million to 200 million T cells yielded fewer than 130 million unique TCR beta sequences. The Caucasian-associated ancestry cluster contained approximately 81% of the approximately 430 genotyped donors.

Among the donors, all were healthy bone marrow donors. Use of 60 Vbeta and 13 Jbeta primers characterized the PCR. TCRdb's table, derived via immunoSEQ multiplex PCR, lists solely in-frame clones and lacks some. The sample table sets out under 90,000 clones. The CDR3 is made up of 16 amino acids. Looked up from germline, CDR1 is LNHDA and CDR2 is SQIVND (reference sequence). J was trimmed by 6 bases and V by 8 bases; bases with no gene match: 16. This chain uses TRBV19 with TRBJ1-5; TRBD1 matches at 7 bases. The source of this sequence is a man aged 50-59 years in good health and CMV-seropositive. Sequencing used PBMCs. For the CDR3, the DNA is TGTGCCAGTCGACAGGGCACGAGCTCGGCCAGTCAGCCCCAGCATTTT. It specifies CASRQGTSSASQPQHF.